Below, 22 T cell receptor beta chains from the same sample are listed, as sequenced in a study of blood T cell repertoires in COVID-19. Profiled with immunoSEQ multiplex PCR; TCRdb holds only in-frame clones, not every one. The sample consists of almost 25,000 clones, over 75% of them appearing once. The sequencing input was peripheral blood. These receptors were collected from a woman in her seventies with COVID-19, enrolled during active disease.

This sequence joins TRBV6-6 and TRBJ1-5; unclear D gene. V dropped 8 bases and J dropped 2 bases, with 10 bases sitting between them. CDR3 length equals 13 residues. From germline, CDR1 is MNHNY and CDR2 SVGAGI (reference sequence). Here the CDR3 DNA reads TGTGCCAGCTTGGCTCTGGGCAATCAGCCCCAGCATTTT. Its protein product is CASLALGNQPQHF.

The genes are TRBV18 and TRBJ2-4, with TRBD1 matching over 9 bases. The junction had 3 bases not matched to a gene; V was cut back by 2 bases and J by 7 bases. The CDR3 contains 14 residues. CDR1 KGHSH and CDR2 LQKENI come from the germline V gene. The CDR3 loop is CASSPVDRGNIQYF. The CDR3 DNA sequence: TGTGCCAGCTCACCAGTAGACAGGGGGAACATTCAGTACTTC.

The CDR3 here is CASSWDSGNYNSPLHF. CDR3 nucleotides: TGCGCCAGCAGCTGGGACTCAGGAAACTATAATTCACCCCTCCACTTT. V usage is TRBV5-1 and J usage is TRBJ1-6; D is possibly TRBD1 (5 bases). Germline V gene lookup returns CDR1 SGHRS and CDR2 YFSETQ. The CDR3 is 16 amino acids. Trimming removed 3 bases from V and 3 bases from J, with 13 bases in between.

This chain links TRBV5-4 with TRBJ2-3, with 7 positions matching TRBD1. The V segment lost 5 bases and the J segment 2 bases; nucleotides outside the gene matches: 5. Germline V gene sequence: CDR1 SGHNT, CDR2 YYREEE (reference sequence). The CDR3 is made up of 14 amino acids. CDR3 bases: TGTGCCAGCAGTTGGGACAGATACACAGATACGCAGTATTTT. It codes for CASSWDRYTDTQYF.

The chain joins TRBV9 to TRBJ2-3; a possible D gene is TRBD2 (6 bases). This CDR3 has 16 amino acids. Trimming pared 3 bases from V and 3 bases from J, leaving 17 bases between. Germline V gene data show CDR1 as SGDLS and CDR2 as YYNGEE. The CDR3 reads CASSGGGGGTTDTQYF. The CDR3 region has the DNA TGTGCCAGCAGCGGGGGAGGAGGCGGGACGACAGATACGCAGTATTTT.

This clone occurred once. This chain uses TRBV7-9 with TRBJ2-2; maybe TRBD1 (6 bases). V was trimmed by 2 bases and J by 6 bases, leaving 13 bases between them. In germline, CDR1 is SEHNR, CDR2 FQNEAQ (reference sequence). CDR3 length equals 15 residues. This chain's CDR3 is CASSLLTGGPGELFF. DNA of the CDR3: TGTGCCAGCAGCTTATTGACAGGAGGTCCCGGGGAGCTGTTTTTT.

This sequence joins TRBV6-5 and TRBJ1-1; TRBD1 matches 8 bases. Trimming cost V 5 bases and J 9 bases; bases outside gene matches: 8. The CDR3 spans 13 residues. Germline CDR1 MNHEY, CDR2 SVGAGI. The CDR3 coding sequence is TGTGCCAGCAGTCGAGGCGGACAGGGTAAAGCTTTCTTT. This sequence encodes CASSRGGQGKAFF.

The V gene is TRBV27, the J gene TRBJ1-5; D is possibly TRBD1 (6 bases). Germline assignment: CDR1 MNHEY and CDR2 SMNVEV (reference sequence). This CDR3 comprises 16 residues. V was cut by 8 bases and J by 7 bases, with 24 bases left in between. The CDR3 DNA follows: TGTGCCAGCTCTGGGGGGGCAGGCCTTTTTATGCAGCCCCAGCATTTT. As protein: CASSGGAGLFMQPQHF.

CDR3 nucleotides: TGTGCCAGTAGTATGGGGACAGGGGGCCTGTCTGAAGCTTTCTTT. Protein: CASSMGTGGLSEAFF. The J gene is TRBJ1-1, the V gene TRBV19; 12 positions agree with TRBD1. The germline gives CDR1 LNHDA, CDR2 SQIVND (reference sequence). This CDR3 is built from 15 residues. V was pared by 3 bases and J by 6 bases, with 5 bases of the junction left unmatched.

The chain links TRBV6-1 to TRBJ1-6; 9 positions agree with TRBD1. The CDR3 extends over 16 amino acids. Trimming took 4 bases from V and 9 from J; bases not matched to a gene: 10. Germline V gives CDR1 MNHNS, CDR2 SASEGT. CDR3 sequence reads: CASSGGMDRGGSPLHF. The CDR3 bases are TGTGCCAGCAGTGGAGGTATGGACAGGGGCGGTTCACCCCTCCACTTT.

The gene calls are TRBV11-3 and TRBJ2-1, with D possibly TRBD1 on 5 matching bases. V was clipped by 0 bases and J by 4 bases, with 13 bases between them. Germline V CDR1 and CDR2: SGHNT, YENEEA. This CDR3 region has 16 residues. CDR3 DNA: TGTGCCAGCAGCTTAGATCGAAACAGGTTGTACAATGAGCAGTTCTTC. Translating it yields CASSLDRNRLYNEQFF.

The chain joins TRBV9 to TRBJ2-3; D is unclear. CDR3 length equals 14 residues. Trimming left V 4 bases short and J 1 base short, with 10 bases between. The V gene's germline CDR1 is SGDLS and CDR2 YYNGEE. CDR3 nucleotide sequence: TGTGCCAGCAGCCCTCTGCGAGGCACAGATACGCAGTATTTT. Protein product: CASSPLRGTDTQYF.

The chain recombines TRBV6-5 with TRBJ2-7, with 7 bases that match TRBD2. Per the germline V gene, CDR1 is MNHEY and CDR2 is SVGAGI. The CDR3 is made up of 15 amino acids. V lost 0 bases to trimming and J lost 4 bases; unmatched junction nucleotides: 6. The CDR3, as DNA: TGTGCCAGCAGTTACTCGTACGGGAGGAGATACGAGCAGTACGTC. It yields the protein CASSYSYGRRYEQYV.

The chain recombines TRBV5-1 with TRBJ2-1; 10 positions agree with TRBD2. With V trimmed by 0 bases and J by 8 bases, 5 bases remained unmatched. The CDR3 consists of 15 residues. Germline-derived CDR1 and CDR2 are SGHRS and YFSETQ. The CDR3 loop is CASSLESGGADEQFF. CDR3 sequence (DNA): TGCGCCAGCAGCTTGGAGAGCGGGGGGGCCGATGAGCAGTTCTTC.

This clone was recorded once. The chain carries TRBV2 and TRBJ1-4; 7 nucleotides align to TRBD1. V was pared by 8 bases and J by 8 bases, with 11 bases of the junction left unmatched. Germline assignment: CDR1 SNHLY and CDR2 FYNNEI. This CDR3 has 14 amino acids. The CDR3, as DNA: TGTGCCAGCGTTTTAACAGGGGTGGGAGAAAAACTGTTTTTT. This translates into CASVLTGVGEKLFF.

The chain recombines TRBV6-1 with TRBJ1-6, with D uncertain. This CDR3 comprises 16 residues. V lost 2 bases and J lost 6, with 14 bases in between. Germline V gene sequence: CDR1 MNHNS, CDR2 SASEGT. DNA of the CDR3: TGTGCCAGCAGTGAATGGGCCAAGGCCCCTAATTCACCCCTCCACTTT. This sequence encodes CASSEWAKAPNSPLHF.

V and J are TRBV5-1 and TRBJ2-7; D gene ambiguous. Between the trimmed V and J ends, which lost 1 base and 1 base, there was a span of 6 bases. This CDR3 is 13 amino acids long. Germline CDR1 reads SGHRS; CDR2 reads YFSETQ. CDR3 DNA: TGCGCCAGCAGCTTGACGGGTTCCTACGAGCAGTACTTC. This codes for CASSLTGSYEQYF.

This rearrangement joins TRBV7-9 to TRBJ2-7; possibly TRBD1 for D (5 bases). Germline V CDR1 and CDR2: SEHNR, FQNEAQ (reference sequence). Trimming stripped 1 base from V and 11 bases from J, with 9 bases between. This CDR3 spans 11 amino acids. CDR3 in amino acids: CASSLVGAEYF. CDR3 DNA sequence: TGTGCCAGCAGCTTAGTTGGGGCAGAGTACTTC.

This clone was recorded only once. CDR3 DNA sequence: TGTGCCAGCAGCAAGTCTAGCGGGGGGGTGGCTGAGCAGTTCTTC. Protein sequence: CASSKSSGGVAEQFF. The V call is TRBV11-3, the J call TRBJ2-1; 12 nucleotides match TRBD2. CDR1 and CDR2 from the germline V gene are SGHNT and YENEEA. The CDR3 covers 15 residues. V lost 5 bases and J lost 9; bases outside the gene matches: 8.

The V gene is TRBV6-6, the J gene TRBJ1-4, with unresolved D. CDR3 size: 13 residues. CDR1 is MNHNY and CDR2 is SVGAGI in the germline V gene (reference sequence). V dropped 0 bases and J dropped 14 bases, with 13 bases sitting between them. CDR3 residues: CASSYSTAGALFF. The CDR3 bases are TGTGCCAGCAGTTACTCCACCGCCGGAGCTCTGTTTTTT.

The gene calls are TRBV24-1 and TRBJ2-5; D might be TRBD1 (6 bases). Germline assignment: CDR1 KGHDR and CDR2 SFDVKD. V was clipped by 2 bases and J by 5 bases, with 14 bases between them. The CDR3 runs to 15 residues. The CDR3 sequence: CATSDSRGTRETQYF. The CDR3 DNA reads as TGTGCCACCAGTGATTCGAGGGGGACAAGGGAGACCCAGTACTTC.

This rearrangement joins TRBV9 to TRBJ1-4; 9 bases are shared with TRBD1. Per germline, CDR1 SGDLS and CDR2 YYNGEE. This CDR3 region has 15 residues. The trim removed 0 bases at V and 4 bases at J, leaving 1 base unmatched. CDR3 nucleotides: TGTGCCAGCAGCGTAGGGGGACAGGGTAATGAAAAACTGTTTTTT. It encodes CASSVGGQGNEKLFF.